This T cell receptor (beta chain) was recovered during a study of cytomegalovirus exposure and HLA in healthy donors. On the study more broadly: Genotyping of about 400 donors showed that about 84% belonged to the Caucasian-associated ancestry cluster.

The PCR employed 60 Vbeta primers together with 13 Jbeta primers. Method: immunoSEQ multiplex PCR; TCRdb's copy keeps in-frame clones and lacks some. The sample contains over 150,000 clones, around 77% of which appear only once. The length of the CDR3 is 15 residues. CDR1 is GTSNPN, CDR2 SVGIG, per germline (reference sequence). J lost 8 bases, V lost 0 bases, and 11 bases had no gene match. A remark on this clone: Its matching antigen is unknown.

Broader study findings: In an earlier analysis, about 87% or about 30%: the productive usage of most TCR beta V segments. Later analysis suggested most CMV-associated TCR beta chains were HLA-restricted. Researchers catalogued some 160 TCR beta chains as cytomegalovirus-associated.

The genes are TRBV30 and TRBJ1-2; 8 bases map to TRBD1. The specimen was PBMCs. The source of this sequence is a woman aged 25 to 39 in good health and CMV-seronegative. The CDR3 DNA follows: TGTGCCTGGAGTGTACCCCCGCAGGGGGCGGAAGGCTACACCTTC. It specifies CAWSVPPQGAEGYTF.